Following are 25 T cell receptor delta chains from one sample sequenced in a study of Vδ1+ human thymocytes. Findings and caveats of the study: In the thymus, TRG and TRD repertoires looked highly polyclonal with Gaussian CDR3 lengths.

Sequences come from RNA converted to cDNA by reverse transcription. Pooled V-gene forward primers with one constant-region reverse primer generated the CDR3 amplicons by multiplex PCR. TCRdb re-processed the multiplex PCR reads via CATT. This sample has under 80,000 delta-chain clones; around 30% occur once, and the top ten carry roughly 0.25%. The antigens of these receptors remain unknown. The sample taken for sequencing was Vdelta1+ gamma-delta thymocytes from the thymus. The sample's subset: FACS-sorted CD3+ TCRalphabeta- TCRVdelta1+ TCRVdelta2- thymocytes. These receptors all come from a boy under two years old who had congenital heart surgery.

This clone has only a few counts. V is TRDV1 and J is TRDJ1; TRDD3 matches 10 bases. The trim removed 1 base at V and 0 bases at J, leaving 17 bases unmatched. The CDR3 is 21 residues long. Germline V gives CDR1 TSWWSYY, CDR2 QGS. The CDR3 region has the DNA TGTGCTCTTGGGGAACCCTCAGTACTGGGGGATGGAAGGCCCTACACCGATAAACTCATCTTT. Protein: CALGEPSVLGDGRPYTDKLIF.

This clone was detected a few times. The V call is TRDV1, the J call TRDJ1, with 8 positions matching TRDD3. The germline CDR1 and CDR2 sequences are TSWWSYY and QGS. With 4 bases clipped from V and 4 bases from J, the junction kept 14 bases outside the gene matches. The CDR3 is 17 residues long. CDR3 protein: CALGAVLGVRKGDKLIF. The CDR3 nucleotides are TGTGCTCTTGGGGCTGTACTGGGGGTCCGTAAAGGCGATAAACTCATCTTT.

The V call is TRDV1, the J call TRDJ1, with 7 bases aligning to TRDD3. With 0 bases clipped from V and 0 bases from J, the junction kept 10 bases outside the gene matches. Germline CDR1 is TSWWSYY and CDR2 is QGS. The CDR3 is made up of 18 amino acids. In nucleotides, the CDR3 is TGTGCTCTTGGGGAACTGCTGGGGGCTCCGGGGTACACCGATAAACTCATCTTT. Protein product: CALGELLGAPGYTDKLIF.

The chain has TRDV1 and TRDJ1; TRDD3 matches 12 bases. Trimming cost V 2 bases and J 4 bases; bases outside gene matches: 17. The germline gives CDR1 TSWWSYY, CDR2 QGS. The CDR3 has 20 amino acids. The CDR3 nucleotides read TGTGCTCTTGGGGAATCCTCTTACTTCCGTACTGGGGGATACTTCGATAAACTCATCTTT. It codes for CALGESSYFRTGGYFDKLIF.

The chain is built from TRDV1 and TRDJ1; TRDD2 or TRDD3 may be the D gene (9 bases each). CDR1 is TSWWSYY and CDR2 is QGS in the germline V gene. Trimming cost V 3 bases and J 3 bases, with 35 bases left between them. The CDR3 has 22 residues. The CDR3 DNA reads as TGTGCTCTTGGGGATGACCCACCTTCCTACGGGGCGGCTGGGGGATGTGCCGATAAACTCATCTTT. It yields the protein CALGDDPPSYGAAGGCADKLIF.

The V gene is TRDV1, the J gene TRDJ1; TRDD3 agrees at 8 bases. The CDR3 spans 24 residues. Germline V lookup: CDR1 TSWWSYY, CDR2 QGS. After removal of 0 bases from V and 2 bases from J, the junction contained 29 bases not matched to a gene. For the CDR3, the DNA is TGTGCTCTTGGGGAACTAAACTGTAATATCATACCCTGTACTTCGGGGGATAAAACCGATAAACTCATCTTT. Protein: CALGELNCNIIPCTSGDKTDKLIF.

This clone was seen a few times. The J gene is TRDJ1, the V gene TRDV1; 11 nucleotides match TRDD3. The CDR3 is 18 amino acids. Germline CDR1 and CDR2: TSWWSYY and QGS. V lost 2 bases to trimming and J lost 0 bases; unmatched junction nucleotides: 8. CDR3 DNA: TGTGCTCTTGGGGAATATCTTGGGGGATACGGGTACACCGATAAACTCATCTTT. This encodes CALGEYLGGYGYTDKLIF.

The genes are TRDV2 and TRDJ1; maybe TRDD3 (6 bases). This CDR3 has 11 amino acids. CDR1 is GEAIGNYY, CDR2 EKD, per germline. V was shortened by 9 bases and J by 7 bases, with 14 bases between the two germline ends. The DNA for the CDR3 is TGTGCCACCAGGCTGGGGTCTAAACTCATCTTT. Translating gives CATRLGSKLIF.

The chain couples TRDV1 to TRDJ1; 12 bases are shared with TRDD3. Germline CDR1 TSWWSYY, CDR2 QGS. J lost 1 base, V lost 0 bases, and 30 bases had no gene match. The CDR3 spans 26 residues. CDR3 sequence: CALGELWGAQGLLGDTSQGGTDKLIF. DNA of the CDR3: TGTGCTCTTGGGGAACTTTGGGGAGCGCAAGGCCTACTGGGGGATACCTCCCAGGGGGGCACCGATAAACTCATCTTT.

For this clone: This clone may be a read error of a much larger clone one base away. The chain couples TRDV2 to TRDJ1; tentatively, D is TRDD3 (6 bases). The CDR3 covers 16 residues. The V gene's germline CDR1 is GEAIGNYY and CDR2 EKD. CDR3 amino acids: CACATGDGIYTDKLIF. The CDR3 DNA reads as TGTGCCTGTGCCACCGGGGATGGGATCTACACCGATAAACTCATCTTT.

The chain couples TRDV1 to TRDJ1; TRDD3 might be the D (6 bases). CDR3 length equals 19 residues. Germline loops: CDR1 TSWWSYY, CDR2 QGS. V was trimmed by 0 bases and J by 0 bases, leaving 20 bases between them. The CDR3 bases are TGTGCTCTTGGGGAACTCTACAAGTTGGGGATTGCGTACACCGATAAACTCATCTTT. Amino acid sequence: CALGELYKLGIAYTDKLIF.

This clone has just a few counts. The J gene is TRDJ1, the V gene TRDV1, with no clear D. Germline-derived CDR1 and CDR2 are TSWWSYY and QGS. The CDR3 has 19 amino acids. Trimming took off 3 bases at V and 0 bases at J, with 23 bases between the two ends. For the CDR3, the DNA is TGTGCTCTTGGGGACCCCCCCGTACTCCGCATACTGTACACCGATAAACTCATCTTT. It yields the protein CALGDPPVLRILYTDKLIF.

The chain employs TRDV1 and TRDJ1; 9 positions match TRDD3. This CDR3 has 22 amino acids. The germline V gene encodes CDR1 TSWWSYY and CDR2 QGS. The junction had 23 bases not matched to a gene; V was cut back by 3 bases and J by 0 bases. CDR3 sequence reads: CALGDLTGRSVLGDPYTDKLIF. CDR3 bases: TGTGCTCTTGGGGACCTTACGGGGAGGAGTGTACTGGGGGACCCGTACACCGATAAACTCATCTTT.

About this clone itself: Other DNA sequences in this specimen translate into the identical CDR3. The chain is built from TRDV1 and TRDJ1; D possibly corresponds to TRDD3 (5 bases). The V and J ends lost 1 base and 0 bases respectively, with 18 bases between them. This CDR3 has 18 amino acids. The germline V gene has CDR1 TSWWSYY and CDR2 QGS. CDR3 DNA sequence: TGTGCTCTTGGGGAACCCTCACGTAGGGATCTGTACACCGATAAACTCATCTTT. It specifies CALGEPSRRDLYTDKLIF.

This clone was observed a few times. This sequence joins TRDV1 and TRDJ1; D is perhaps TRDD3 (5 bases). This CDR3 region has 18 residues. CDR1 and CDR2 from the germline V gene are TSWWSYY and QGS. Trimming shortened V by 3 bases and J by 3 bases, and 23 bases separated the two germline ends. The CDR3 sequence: CALGEPPGTRTTADKLIF. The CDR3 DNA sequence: TGTGCTCTTGGGGAGCCTCCTGGGACACGGACGACAGCCGATAAACTCATCTTT.

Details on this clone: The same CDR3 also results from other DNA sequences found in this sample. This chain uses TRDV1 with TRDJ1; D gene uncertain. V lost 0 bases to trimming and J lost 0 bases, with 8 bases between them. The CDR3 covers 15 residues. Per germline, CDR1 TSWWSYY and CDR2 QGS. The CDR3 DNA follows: TGTGCTCTTGGGGAACTGGTGCTGTACACCGATAAACTCATCTTT. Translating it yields CALGELVLYTDKLIF.

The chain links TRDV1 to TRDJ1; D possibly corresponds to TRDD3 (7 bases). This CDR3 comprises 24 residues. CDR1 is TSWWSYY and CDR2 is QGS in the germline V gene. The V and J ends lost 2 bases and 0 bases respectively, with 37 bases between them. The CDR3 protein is CALGESLTEPYFLFGGPYTDKLIF. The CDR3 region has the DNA TGTGCTCTTGGGGAATCCTTAACTGAGCCGTACTTCCTTTTTGGGGGACCGTACACCGATAAACTCATCTTT.

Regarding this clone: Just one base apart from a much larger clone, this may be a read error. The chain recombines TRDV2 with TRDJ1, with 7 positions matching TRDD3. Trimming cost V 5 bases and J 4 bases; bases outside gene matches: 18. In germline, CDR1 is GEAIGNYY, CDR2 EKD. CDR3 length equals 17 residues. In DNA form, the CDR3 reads TGTGCCTGTGGTTCTACTGGGGACCGAGGTCTCAGCGATAAACTCATCTTT. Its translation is CACGSTGDRGLSDKLIF.

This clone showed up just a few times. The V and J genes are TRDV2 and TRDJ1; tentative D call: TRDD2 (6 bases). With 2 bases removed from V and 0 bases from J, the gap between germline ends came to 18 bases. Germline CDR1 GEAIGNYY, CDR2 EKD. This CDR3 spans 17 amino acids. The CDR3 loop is CACDRPSPANYTDKLIF. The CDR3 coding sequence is TGTGCCTGTGACAGGCCTTCCCCTGCAAATTACACCGATAAACTCATCTTT.

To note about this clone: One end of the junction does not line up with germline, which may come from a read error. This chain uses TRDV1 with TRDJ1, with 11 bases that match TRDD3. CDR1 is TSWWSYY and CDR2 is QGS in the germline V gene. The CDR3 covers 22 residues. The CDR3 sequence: CALGERIRPLLGDNGYTVKLIF. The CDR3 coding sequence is TGTGCTCTTGGGGAACGCATCCGACCGTTACTGGGGGATAACGGGTACACCGTTAAACTCATCTTT.

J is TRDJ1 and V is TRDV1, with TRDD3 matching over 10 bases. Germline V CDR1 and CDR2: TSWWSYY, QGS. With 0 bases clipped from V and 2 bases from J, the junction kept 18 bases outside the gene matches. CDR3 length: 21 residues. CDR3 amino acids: CALGELYNYLGDTRWTDKLIF. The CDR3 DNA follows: TGTGCTCTTGGGGAACTCTATAACTACTTGGGGGATACAAGGTGGACCGATAAACTCATCTTT.

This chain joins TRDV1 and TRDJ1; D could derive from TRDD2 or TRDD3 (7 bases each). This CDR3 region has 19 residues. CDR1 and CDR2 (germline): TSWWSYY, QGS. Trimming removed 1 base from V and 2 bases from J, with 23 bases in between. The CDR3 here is CALGEPPFLPRGDTDKLIF. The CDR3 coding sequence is TGTGCTCTTGGGGAACCTCCTTTCCTACCGAGGGGGGATACCGATAAACTCATCTTT.

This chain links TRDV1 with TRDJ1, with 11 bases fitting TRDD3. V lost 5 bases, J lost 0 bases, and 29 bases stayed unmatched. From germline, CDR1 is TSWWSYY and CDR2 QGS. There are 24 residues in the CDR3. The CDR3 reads CALGSPFLRFLGDTPQRYTDKLIF. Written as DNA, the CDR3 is TGTGCTCTTGGGTCTCCCTTCCTACGATTCCTGGGGGATACCCCCCAACGCTACACCGATAAACTCATCTTT.

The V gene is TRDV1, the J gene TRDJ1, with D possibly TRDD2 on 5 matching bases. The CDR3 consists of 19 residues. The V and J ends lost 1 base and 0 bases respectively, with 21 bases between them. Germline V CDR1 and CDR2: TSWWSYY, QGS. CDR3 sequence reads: CALGERRAYRGFYTDKLIF. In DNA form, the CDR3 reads TGTGCTCTTGGGGAACGAAGAGCCTACAGGGGCTTTTACACCGATAAACTCATCTTT.

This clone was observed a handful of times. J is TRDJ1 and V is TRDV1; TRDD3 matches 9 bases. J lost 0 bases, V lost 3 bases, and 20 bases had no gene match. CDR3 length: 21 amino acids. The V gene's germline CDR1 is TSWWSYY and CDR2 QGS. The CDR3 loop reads CALGDGIPDRGIQWDTDKLIF. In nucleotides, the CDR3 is TGTGCTCTTGGGGACGGAATCCCGGATCGGGGGATACAGTGGGACACCGATAAACTCATCTTT.